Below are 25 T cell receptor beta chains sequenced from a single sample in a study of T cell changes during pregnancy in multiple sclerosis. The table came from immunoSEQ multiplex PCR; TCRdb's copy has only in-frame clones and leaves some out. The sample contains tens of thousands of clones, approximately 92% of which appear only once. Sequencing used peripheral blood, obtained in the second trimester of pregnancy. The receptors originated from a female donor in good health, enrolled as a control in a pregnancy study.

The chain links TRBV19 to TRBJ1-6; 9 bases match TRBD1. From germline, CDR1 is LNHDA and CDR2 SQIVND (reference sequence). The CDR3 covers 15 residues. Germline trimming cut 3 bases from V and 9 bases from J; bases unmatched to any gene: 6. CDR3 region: CASSIGTGLSSPLHF. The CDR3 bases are TGTGCCAGTAGTATCGGGACAGGGCTTTCTTCACCCCTCCACTTT. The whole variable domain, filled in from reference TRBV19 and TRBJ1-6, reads DGGITQSPKYLFRKEGQNVTLSCEQNLNHDAMYWYRQDPGQGLRLIYYSQIVNDFQKGDIAEGYSVSREKKESFPLTVTSAQKNPTAFYLCASSIGTGLSSPLHFGNGTRLTVT.

CDR3 nucleotide sequence: TGCGCCAGCAGTACCGGGACAGGTTCCTACGAGCAGTACTTC. This encodes CASSTGTGSYEQYF. The chain uses TRBV10-1 and TRBJ2-7; 8 bases line up with TRBD1. Germline V lookup: CDR1 WNHNN, CDR2 SYGVQD (reference sequence). The J segment lost 1 base and the V segment lost 5 bases, leaving 4 bases of the junction unmatched. This CDR3 is 14 amino acids long.

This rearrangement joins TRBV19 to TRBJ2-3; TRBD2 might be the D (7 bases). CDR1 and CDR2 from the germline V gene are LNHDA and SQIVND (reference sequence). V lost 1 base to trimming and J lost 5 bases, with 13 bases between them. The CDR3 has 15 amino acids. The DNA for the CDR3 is TGTGCCAGTAGTATAGTTGCGGGGGCGGGAGATACGCAGTATTTT. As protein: CASSIVAGAGDTQYF.

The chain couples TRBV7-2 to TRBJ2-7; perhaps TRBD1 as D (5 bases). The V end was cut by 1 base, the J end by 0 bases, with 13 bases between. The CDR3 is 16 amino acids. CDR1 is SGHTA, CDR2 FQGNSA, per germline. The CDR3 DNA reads TGTGCCAGCAGCTTAGGACCAGGGAAAAGCTCCTACGAGCAGTACTTC. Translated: CASSLGPGKSSYEQYF.

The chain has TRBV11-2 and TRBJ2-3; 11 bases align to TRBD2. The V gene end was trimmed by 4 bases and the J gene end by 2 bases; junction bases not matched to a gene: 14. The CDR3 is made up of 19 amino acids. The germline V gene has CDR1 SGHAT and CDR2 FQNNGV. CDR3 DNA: TGTGCCAGCAGCTCCTTCCGGGTAGCGGGAGGGCCGGACACAGATACGCAGTATTTT. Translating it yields CASSSFRVAGGPDTDTQYF.

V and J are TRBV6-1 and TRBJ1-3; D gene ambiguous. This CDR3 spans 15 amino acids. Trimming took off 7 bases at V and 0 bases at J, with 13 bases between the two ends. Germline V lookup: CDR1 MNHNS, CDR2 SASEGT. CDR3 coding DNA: TGTGCCAGCAATATTCCATGGAGCTCTGGAAACACCATATATTTT. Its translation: CASNIPWSSGNTIYF.

The DNA of the CDR3 is TGTGCCAGCAGCTTAATTCCCCCCCCCTTCGGCGAGCAGTACTTC. It codes for CASSLIPPPFGEQYF. The chain uses TRBV7-3 and TRBJ2-7; D not resolved. The V end lost 1 base, the J end lost 6 bases, and 16 bases lay between the germline ends. This CDR3 comprises 15 residues. The germline CDR1 and CDR2 sequences are SGHTA and FQGTGA. Looking up the rest from reference TRBV7-3 and TRBJ2-7 gives the full variable domain: GAGVSQTPSNKVTEKGKYVELRCDPISGHTALYWYRQSLGQGPEFLIYFQGTGAADDSGLPNDRFFAVRPEGSVSTLKIQRTERGDSAVYLCASSLIPPPFGEQYFGPGTRLTVT.

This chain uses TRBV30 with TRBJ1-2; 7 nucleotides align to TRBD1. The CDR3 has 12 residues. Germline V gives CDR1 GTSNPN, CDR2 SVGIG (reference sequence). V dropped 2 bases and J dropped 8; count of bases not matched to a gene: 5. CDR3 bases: TGTGCCTGGAGTACGACAGGGAGGGGCTACACCTTC. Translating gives CAWSTTGRGYTF.

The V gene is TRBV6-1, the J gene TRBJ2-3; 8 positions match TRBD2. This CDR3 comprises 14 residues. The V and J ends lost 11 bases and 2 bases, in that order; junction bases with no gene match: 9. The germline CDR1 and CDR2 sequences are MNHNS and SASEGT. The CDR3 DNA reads TGTGCCGGAAAGAGCGGGGGAGACACAGATACGCAGTATTTT. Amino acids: CAGKSGGDTDTQYF.

CDR3 DNA sequence: TGTGCCAGCAGCTTGGGGACTAGCTTCTACGAGCAGTACTTC. This translates into CASSLGTSFYEQYF. The gene calls are TRBV5-4 and TRBJ2-7, with TRBD2 matching 8 bases. The junction had 2 bases not matched to a gene; V was cut back by 0 bases and J by 3 bases. Germline assignment: CDR1 SGHNT and CDR2 YYREEE (reference sequence). The CDR3 runs to 14 residues.

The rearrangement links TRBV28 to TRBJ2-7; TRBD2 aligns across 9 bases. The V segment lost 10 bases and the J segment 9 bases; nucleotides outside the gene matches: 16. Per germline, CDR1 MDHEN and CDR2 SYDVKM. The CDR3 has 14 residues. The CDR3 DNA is TGTGCCACCTCAAATAGCGGGAGAAGGGGAGTGCAGTACTTC. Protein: CATSNSGRRGVQYF.

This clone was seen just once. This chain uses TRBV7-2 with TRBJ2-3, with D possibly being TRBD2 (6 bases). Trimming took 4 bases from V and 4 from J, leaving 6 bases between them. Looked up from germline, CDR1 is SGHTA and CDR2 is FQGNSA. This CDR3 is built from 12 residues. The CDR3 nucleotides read TGTGCCAGCAGCTGGGGGGCAGATACGCAGTATTTT. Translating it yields CASSWGADTQYF.

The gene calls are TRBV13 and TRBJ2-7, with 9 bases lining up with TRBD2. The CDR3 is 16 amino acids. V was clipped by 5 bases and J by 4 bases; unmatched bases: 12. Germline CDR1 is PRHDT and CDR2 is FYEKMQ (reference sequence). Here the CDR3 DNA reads TGTGCCAGCAGCATCCTTACAGCGGGAGGAGGGTACGAGCAGTACTTC. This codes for CASSILTAGGGYEQYF.

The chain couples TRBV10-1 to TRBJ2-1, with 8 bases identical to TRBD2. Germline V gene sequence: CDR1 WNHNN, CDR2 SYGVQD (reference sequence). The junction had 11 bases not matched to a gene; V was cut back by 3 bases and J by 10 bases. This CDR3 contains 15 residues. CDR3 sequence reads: CASSELAVLFREQFF. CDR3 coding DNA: TGCGCCAGCAGTGAACTAGCGGTGCTCTTTCGCGAGCAGTTCTTC.

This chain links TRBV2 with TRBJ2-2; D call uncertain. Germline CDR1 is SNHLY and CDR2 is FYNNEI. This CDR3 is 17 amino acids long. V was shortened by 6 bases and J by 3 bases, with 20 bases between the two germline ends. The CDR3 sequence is CASSGSLERRDTGELFF. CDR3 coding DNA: TGTGCCAGCAGCGGTTCTTTGGAGCGACGGGACACCGGGGAGCTGTTTTTT.

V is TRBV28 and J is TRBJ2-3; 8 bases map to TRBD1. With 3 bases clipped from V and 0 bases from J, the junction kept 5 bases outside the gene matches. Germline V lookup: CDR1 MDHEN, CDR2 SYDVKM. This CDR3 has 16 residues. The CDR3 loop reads CASSFGDRFSTDTQYF. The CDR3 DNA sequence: TGTGCCAGCAGTTTTGGGGACAGGTTTAGCACAGATACGCAGTATTTT.

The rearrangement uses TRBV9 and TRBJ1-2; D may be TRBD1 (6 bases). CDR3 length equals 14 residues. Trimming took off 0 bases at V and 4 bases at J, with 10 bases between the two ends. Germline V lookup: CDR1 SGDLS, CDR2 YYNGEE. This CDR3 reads CASSVGPDSYGYTF. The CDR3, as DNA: TGTGCCAGCAGCGTAGGACCGGACAGCTATGGCTACACCTTC.

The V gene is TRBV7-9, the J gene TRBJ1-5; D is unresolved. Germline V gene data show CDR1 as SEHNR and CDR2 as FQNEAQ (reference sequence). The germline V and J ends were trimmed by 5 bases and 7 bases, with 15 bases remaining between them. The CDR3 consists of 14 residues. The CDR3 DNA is TGTGCCAGCAGCCCGGGAGGTGTACGCCAGCCCCAGCATTTT. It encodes CASSPGGVRQPQHF.

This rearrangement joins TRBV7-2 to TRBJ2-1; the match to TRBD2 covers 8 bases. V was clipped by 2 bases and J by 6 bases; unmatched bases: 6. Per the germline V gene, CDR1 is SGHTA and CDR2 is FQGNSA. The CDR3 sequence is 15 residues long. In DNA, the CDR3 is TGTGCCAGCAGCTTATGGGGTAGCGGGGCCAATGAGCAGTTCTTC. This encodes CASSLWGSGANEQFF.

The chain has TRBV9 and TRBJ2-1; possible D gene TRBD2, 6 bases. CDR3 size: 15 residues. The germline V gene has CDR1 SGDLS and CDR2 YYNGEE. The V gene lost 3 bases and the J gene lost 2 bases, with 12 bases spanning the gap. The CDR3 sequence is CASSARRETYNEQFF. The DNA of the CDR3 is TGTGCCAGCAGCGCTAGACGGGAGACCTACAATGAGCAGTTCTTC. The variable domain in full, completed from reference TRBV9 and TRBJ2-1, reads DSGVTQTPKHLITATGQRVTLRCSPRSGDLSVYWYQQSLDQGLQFLIQYYNGEERAKGNILERFSAQQFPDLHSELNLSSLELGDSALYFCASSARRETYNEQFFGPGTRLTVL.

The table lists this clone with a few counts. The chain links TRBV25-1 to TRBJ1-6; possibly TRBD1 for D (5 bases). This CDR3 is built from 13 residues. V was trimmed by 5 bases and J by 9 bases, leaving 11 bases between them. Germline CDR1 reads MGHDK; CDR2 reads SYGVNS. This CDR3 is CASSLGQRSPLHF. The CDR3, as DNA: TGTGCCAGCAGTTTGGGGCAACGTTCACCCCTCCACTTT.

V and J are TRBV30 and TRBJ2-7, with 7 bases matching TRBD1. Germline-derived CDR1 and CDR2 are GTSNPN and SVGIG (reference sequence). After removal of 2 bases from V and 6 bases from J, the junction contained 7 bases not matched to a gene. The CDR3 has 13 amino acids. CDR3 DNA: TGTGCCTGGAGTAGAAGGACAGGCGGCGAGCAGTACTTC. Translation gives CAWSRRTGGEQYF.

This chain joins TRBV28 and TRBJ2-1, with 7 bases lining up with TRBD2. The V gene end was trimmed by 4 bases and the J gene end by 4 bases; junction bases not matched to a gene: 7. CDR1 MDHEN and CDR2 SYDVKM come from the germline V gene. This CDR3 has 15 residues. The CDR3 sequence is CASSSGGGGYNEQFF. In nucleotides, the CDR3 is TGTGCCAGCAGTTCTGGGGGGGGAGGGTACAATGAGCAGTTCTTC.

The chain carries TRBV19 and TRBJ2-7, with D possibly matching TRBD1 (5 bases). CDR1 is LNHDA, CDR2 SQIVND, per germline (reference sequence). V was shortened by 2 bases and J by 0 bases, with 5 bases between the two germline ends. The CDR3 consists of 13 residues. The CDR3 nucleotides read TGTGCCAGTAGTATAACAGGCTCCTACGAGCAGTACTTC. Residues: CASSITGSYEQYF.

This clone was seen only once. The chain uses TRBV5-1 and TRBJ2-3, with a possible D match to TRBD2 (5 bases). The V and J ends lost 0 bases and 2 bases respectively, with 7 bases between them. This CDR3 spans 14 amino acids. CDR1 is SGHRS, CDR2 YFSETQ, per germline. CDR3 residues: CASSLEEDTDTQYF. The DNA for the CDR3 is TGCGCCAGCAGCTTGGAGGAGGACACAGATACGCAGTATTTT.